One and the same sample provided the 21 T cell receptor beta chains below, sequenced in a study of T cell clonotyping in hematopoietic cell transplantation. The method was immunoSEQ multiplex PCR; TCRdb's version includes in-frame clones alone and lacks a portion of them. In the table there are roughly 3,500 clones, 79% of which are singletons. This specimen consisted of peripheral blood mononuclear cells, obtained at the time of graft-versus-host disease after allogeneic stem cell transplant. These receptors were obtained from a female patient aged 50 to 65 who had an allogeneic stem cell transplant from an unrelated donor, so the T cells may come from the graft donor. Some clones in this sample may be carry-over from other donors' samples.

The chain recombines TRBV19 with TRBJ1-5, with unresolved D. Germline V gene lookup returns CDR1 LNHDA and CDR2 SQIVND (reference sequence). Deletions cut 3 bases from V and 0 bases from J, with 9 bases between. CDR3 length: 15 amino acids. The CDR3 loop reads CASSIWGNSNQPQHF. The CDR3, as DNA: TGTGCCAGTAGTATTTGGGGTAATAGCAATCAGCCCCAGCATTTT.

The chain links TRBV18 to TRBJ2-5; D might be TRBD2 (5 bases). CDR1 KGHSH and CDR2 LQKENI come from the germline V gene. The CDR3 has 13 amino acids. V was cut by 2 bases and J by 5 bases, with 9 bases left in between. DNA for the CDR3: TGTGCCAGCTCACCAGGACTGTCGGAGACCCAGTACTTC. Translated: CASSPGLSETQYF.

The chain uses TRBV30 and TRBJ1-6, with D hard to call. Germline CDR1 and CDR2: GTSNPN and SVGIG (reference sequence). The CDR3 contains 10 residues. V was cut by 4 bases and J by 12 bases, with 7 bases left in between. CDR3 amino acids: CAWKVRPLHF. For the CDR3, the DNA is TGTGCCTGGAAGGTCAGACCCCTCCACTTT.

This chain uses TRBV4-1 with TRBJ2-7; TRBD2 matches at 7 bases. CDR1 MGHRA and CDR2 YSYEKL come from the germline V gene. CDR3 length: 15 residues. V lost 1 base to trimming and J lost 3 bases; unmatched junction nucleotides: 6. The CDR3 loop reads CASSQGGGFGYEQYF. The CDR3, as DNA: TGCGCCAGCAGCCAAGGGGGGGGGTTCGGCTACGAGCAGTACTTC.

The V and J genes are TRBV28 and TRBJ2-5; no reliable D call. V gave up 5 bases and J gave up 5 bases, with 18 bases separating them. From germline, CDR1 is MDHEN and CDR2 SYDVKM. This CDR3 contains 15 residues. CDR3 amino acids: CASSPPGPTGETQYF. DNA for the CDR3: TGTGCCAGCAGTCCCCCCGGTCCAACTGGGGAGACCCAGTACTTC.

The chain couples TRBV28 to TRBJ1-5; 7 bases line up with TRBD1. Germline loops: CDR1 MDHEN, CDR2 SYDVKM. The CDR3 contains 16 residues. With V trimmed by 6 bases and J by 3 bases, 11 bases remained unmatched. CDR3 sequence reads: CASSLAGQSLNQPQHF. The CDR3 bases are TGTGCCAGCAGCTTAGCGGGACAGTCACTCAATCAGCCCCAGCATTTT.

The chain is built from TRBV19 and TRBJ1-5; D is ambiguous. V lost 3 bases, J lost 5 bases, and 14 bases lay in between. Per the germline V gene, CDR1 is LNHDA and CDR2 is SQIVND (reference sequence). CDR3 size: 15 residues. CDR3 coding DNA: TGTGCCAGTAGTATCGTTGGAGGGAGCCATCAGCCCCAGCATTTT. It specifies CASSIVGGSHQPQHF.

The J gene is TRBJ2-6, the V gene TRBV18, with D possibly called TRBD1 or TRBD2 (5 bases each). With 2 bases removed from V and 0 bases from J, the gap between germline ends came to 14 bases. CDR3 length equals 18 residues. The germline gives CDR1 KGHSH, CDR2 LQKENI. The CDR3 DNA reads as TGTGCCAGCTCACCAGAGGGGCTCACAAGCTCTGGGGCCAACGTCCTGACTTTC. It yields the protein CASSPEGLTSSGANVLTF.

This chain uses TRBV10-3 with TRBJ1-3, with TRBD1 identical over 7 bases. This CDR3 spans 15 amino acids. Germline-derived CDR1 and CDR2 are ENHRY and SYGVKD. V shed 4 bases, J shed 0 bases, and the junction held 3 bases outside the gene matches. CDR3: CAISGTGTSGNTIYF. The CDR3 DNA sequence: TGTGCCATCAGTGGGACAGGCACCTCTGGAAACACCATATATTTT.

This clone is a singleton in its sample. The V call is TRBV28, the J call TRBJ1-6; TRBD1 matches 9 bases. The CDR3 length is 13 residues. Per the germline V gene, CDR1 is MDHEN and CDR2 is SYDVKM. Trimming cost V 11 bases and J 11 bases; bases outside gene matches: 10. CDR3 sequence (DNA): TGTGCCGGCTCGGGACAGGGTGTGCCACCCCTCCACTTT. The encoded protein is CAGSGQGVPPLHF.

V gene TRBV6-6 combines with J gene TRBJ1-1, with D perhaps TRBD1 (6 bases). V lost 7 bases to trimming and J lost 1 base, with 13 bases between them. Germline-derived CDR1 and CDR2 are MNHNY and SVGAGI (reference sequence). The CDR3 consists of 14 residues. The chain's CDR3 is CASTAGTTNTEAFF. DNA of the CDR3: TGTGCCAGCACTGCCGGGACAACGAACACTGAAGCTTTCTTT.

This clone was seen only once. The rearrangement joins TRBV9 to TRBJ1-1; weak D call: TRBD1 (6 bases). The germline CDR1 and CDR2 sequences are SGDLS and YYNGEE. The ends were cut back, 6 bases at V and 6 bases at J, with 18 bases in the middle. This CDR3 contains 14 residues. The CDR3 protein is CASTTVGGGAEAFF. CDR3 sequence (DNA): TGTGCCAGCACCACCGTTGGGGGCGGGGCTGAAGCTTTCTTT. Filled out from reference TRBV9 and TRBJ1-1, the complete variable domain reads DSGVTQTPKHLITATGQRVTLRCSPRSGDLSVYWYQQSLDQGLQFLIQYYNGEERAKGNILERFSAQQFPDLHSELNLSSLELGDSALYFCASTTVGGGAEAFFGQGTRLTVV.

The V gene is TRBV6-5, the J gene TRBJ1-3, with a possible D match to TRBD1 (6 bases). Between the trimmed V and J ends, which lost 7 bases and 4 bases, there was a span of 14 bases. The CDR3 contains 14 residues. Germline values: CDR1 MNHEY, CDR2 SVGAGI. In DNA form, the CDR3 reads TGTGCCAGCACCAATCGGGGGCGCGGAAACACCATATATTTT. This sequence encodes CASTNRGRGNTIYF.

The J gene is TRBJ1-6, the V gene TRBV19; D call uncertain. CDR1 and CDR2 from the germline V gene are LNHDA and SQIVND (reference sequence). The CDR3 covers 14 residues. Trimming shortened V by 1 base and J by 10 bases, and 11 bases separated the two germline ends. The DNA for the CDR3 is TGTGCCAGTAGTATAGGCGGGGTAGGGTCACCCCTCCACTTT. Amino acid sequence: CASSIGGVGSPLHF.

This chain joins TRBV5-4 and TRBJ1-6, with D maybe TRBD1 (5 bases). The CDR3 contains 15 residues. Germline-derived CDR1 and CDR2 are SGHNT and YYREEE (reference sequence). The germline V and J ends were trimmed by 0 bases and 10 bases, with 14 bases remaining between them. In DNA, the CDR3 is TGTGCCAGCAGCTTGGCGGCCAGGGAGAAATCACCCCTCCACTTT. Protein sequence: CASSLAAREKSPLHF.

CDR3 residues: CASRDMSNYGYTF. As DNA, the CDR3 is TGTGCCAGTCGGGACATGTCTAACTATGGCTACACCTTC. This sequence joins TRBV25-1 and TRBJ1-2; TRBD1 is a possible D gene (6 bases). CDR1 is MGHDK and CDR2 is SYGVNS in the germline V gene. The CDR3 extends over 13 amino acids. The V gene lost 9 bases and the J gene lost 0 bases, with 11 bases spanning the gap.

This chain's CDR3 is CASSQDTGWRAFF. The CDR3 DNA follows: TGCGCCAGCAGCCAAGATACCGGCTGGCGGGCTTTCTTT. V usage is TRBV4-1 and J usage is TRBJ1-1; D gene ambiguous. With 0 bases removed from V and 11 bases from J, the gap between germline ends came to 13 bases. The CDR3 spans 13 residues. In germline, CDR1 is MGHRA, CDR2 YSYEKL.

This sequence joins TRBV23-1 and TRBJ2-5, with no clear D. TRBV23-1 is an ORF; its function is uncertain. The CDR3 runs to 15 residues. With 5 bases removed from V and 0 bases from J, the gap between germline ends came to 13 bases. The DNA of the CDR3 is TGCGCCAGCAGTACGCGACACCGGGACCAAGAGACCCAGTACTTC. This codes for CASSTRHRDQETQYF.

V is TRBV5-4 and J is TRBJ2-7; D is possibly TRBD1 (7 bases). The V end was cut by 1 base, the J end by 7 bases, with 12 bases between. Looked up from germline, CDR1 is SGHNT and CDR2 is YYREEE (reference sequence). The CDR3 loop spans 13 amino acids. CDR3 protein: CASSLTGAGEQYF. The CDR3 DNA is TGTGCCAGCAGCTTGACAGGGGCGGGGGAGCAGTACTTC.

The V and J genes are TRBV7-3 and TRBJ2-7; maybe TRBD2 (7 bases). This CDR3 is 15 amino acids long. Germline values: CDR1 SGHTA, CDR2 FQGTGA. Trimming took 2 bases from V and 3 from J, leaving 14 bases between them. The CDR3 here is CASSLGGGGLYEQYF. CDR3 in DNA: TGTGCCAGCAGCTTAGGGGGCGGGGGACTCTACGAGCAGTACTTC.

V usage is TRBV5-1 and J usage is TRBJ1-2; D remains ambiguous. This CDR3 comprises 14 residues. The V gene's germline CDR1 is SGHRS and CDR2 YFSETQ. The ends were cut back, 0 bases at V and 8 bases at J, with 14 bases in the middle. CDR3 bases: TGCGCCAGCAGCTTGGGGGGATTATCGGGAGGCTACACCTTC. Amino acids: CASSLGGLSGGYTF.